This entry is about one TCR beta chain. The source of the sample is a study of patients and donors after allogeneic stem cell transplantation. TCRdb itself ran the RT-PCR reads through MiXCR, one entry per CDR3 protein. This sample yields approximately 170,000 distinct CDR3 sequences, of which approximately 25% are seen a single time; 25% to 30% belongs to the top ten. This CDR3 is built from 13 residues. Trimming stripped 2 bases from V and 4 bases from J, with 7 bases between. Germline CDR1 is SEHNR and CDR2 is FQNEAQ (reference sequence). Sequencing input: blood, either unsorted or a sorted T cell fraction (not recorded which). The TCR sequence derives from a human donor who was either an allogeneic HSCT recipient or a stem cell or donor lymphocyte infusion donor (not recorded which). It is not recorded whose cells these are; they may come from a transplant donor. This chain joins TRBV7-9 and TRBJ2-3, with D unclear. CDR3 in amino acids: CASSLKNSDTQYF. The CDR3 DNA is TGTGCCAGCAGCTTAAAAAACTCAGATACGCAGTATTTT.